The 25 T cell receptor beta chains below come from one sample, sequenced in a study of T cell repertoires in ileal Crohn's disease. Method: immunoSEQ multiplex PCR; TCRdb's copy keeps in-frame clones and lacks some. The sample comprises about 11,000 clones, roughly 91% of which are singletons, and more than 8% rests with the top ten. Time point noted: inflamed ileum from the surgical specimen. Sequenced: ileal tissue. Receptors originate from an adult with Crohn's disease.

CDR3 sequence (DNA): TGTGCCAGCAGTGGCTGGACAGGTGGAAGCAATCAGCCCCAGCATTTT. This gives the protein CASSGWTGGSNQPQHF. The chain employs TRBV2 and TRBJ1-5; 7 bases match TRBD1. J lost 1 base, V lost 4 bases, and 7 bases had no gene match. The CDR3 covers 16 residues. CDR1 is SNHLY and CDR2 is FYNNEI in the germline V gene.

To note about this clone: The junction departs from the called germline gene at one end, perhaps through a read error. V and J are TRBV30 and TRBJ2-2, with 9 positions matching TRBD2. The germline V gene has CDR1 GTSNPN and CDR2 SVGIG (reference sequence). The CDR3 covers 15 residues. Here the CDR3 DNA reads TGTGCCTGTAGCGGGAGAGGGTTGGACACCGGAGAGCTGTTTTTT. Amino acid sequence: CACSGRGLDTGELFF. The full variable domain, its missing parts supplied by reference TRBV30 and TRBJ2-2, is SQTIHQWPATLVQPVGSPLSLECTVEGTSNPNLYWYRQAAGRGLQLLFYSVGIGQISSEVPQNLSASRPQDRQFILSSKKLLLSDSGFYLCACSGRGLDTGELFFGEGSRLTVL.

The genes are TRBV4-2 and TRBJ2-7, with D tentatively TRBD2 (5 bases). Germline CDR1 is LGHNA and CDR2 is YNFKEQ. V gave up 4 bases and J gave up 7 bases, with 17 bases separating them. The CDR3 has 14 amino acids. The CDR3 bases are TGTGCCAGCAGCCCCCTAAGCGGCCGGAGGGAGCAGTACTTC. Its protein is CASSPLSGRREQYF.

This sequence joins TRBV7-3 and TRBJ2-3, with D unresolved. The V gene's germline CDR1 is SGHTA and CDR2 FQGTGA. The CDR3 extends over 13 amino acids. With 1 base removed from V and 5 bases from J, the gap between germline ends came to 7 bases. CDR3 DNA sequence: TGTGCCAGCAGCTTAATCGCAGAAGATACGCAGTATTTT. Protein sequence: CASSLIAEDTQYF. The variable domain in full, with the rest retrieved from reference TRBV7-3 and TRBJ2-3, is GAGVSQTPSNKVTEKGKYVELRCDPISGHTALYWYRQSLGQGPEFLIYFQGTGAADDSGLPNDRFFAVRPEGSVSTLKIQRTERGDSAVYLCASSLIAEDTQYFGPGTRLTVL.

This chain uses TRBV7-2 with TRBJ2-3; a possible D gene is TRBD2 (5 bases). Germline V CDR1 and CDR2: SGHTA, FQGNSA. The CDR3 loop spans 14 amino acids. Trimming stripped 3 bases from V and 4 bases from J, with 11 bases between. In DNA, the CDR3 is TGTGCCAGCAGCTTCGGGATGAGGGCAGATACGCAGTATTTT. The encoded protein is CASSFGMRADTQYF. Full variable domain (outside the CDR3, taken from reference TRBV7-2 and TRBJ2-3): GAGVSQSPSNKVTEKGKDVELRCDPISGHTALYWYRQSLGQGLEFLIYFQGNSAPDKSGLPSDRFSAERTGGSVSTLTIQRTQQEDSAVYLCASSFGMRADTQYFGPGTRLTVL.

For the CDR3, the DNA is TGTGCCAGCAGTCCTCGGACAGGGAATGAAAAACTGTTTTTT. It codes for CASSPRTGNEKLFF. The chain recombines TRBV4-2 with TRBJ1-4, with TRBD1 matching 8 bases. Germline CDR1 reads LGHNA; CDR2 reads YNFKEQ. After removal of 6 bases from V and 5 bases from J, the junction contained 5 bases not matched to a gene. The CDR3 sequence is 14 residues long.

The rearrangement joins TRBV4-2 to TRBJ2-3; 13 bases align to TRBD2. The CDR3 has 18 residues. The J segment lost 1 base and the V segment lost 1 base, leaving 5 bases of the junction unmatched. Germline assignment: CDR1 LGHNA and CDR2 YNFKEQ. The CDR3 region is CASSQARLAGGGTDTQYF. CDR3 nucleotide sequence: TGTGCCAGCAGCCAAGCCCGACTAGCGGGAGGAGGCACAGATACGCAGTATTTT.

The V and J genes are TRBV25-1 and TRBJ2-7; the match to TRBD1 covers 7 bases. Germline values: CDR1 MGHDK, CDR2 SYGVNS. This CDR3 has 13 residues. With 5 bases clipped from V and 11 bases from J, the junction kept 12 bases outside the gene matches. Here the CDR3 reads CASSSPGTAGEYF. The CDR3 nucleotides are TGTGCCAGCAGTAGCCCTGGGACAGCTGGGGAGTACTTC.

V is TRBV7-2 and J is TRBJ2-2; D gene unclear. Trimming took 1 base from V and 1 from J, leaving 10 bases between them. Germline CDR1 reads SGHTA; CDR2 reads FQGNSA. The length of the CDR3 is 16 residues. DNA of the CDR3: TGTGCCAGCAGCTTAGTCGTCAGTCTGAACACCGGGGAGCTGTTTTTT. Its translation is CASSLVVSLNTGELFF.

The chain employs TRBV5-1 and TRBJ2-3; 10 bases line up with TRBD2. The CDR3 contains 17 residues. The junction had 9 bases not matched to a gene; V was cut back by 3 bases and J by 2 bases. Germline V gene data show CDR1 as SGHRS and CDR2 as YFSETQ. The CDR3 here is CASSSSGTSAPTDTQYF. In DNA form, the CDR3 reads TGCGCCAGCAGCTCCTCCGGGACTAGCGCACCCACAGATACGCAGTATTTT.

This clone occurred a few times. This chain uses TRBV6-6 with TRBJ1-1; no reliable D call. CDR1 MNHNY and CDR2 SVGAGI come from the germline V gene (reference sequence). The CDR3 runs 14 residues. The V end lost 6 bases, the J end lost 0 bases, and 11 bases lay between the germline ends. Here the CDR3 DNA reads TGTGCCAGCAGGTTCTTGGAGGTGAACACTGAAGCTTTCTTT. This gives the protein CASRFLEVNTEAFF.

The rearrangement links TRBV6-5 to TRBJ2-1, with TRBD2 matching over 7 bases. Trimming at V came to 1 base and at J to 7 bases, leaving 7 bases not matched to a gene. This CDR3 has 15 residues. Germline assignment: CDR1 MNHEY and CDR2 SVGAGI. The CDR3 is CASSYWAGVGNEQFF. CDR3 nucleotide sequence: TGTGCCAGCAGTTACTGGGCGGGAGTGGGAAATGAGCAGTTCTTC.

This sequence joins TRBV6-5 and TRBJ2-7, with D possibly TRBD1 on 6 matching bases. Deletions cut 0 bases from V and 5 bases from J, with 14 bases between. The CDR3 has 15 residues. Germline V gives CDR1 MNHEY, CDR2 SVGAGI. CDR3 protein: CASSYSSAGENEQYF. In nucleotides, the CDR3 is TGTGCCAGCAGTTACTCCTCGGCAGGGGAAAACGAGCAGTACTTC.

V and J are TRBV9 and TRBJ2-5; 9 positions match TRBD2. With V trimmed by 0 bases and J by 5 bases, 5 bases remained unmatched. The CDR3 contains 15 residues. The germline CDR1 and CDR2 sequences are SGDLS and YYNGEE. The chain's CDR3 is CASSVDSGRGETQYF. The DNA for the CDR3 is TGTGCCAGCAGCGTAGATAGCGGGAGAGGGGAGACCCAGTACTTC.

The J gene is TRBJ2-3, the V gene TRBV10-3; TRBD2 matches 7 bases. V dropped 2 bases and J dropped 6; count of bases not matched to a gene: 14. The CDR3 has 17 residues. In germline, CDR1 is ENHRY, CDR2 SYGVKD. CDR3 sequence (DNA): TGTGCCATCAGTGAGCCAGGTCATAGGGGAGGGTCTGATACGCAGTATTTT. It translates to CAISEPGHRGGSDTQYF.

V is TRBV11-1 and J is TRBJ2-1; 8 nucleotides align to TRBD1. The J segment lost 4 bases and the V segment lost 5 bases, leaving 10 bases of the junction unmatched. The germline V gene encodes CDR1 SGHAT and CDR2 FQDESV (reference sequence). The CDR3 extends over 16 amino acids. CDR3 sequence reads: CASSPLWTGIYNEQFF. In DNA form, the CDR3 reads TGTGCCAGCAGCCCCTTATGGACAGGGATTTACAATGAGCAGTTCTTC.

This chain joins TRBV7-8 and TRBJ1-5; D gene uncertain. Deletions cut 0 bases from V and 5 bases from J, with 11 bases between. The CDR3 covers 15 residues. Germline values: CDR1 SGHVS, CDR2 FQNEAQ. The CDR3 loop reads CASSLASGGDQPQHF. Written as DNA, the CDR3 is TGTGCCAGCAGCTTAGCATCGGGCGGTGATCAGCCCCAGCATTTT.

This sequence joins TRBV29-1 and TRBJ1-1, with a weak D call TRBD1 (5 bases). CDR1 and CDR2 from the germline V gene are SQVTM and ANQGSEA. V was cut by 6 bases and J by 2 bases, with 13 bases left in between. The CDR3 consists of 13 residues. CDR3 bases: TGCAGCGTCCTCGACAGACTCAACACTGAAGCTTTCTTT. Translating it yields CSVLDRLNTEAFF.

This clone was detected only once. The chain has TRBV19 and TRBJ2-3; tentatively, D is TRBD1 or TRBD2 (5 bases each). In germline, CDR1 is LNHDA, CDR2 SQIVND (reference sequence). The CDR3 contains 13 residues. The germline V and J ends were trimmed by 7 bases and 11 bases, with 19 bases remaining between them. CDR3 coding DNA: TGTGCCAGTAAGGAGGATGGGGCAAGTAGGCAGTATTTT. Amino acid sequence: CASKEDGASRQYF.

The chain recombines TRBV6-6 with TRBJ1-6; 7 bases fit TRBD1. Trimming removed 0 bases from V and 9 bases from J; junction bases left unmatched: 5. Germline V gene sequence: CDR1 MNHNY, CDR2 SVGAGI (reference sequence). CDR3 size: 15 residues. CDR3 coding DNA: TGTGCCAGCAGTTACTCGGGGGGACAGCCTTCACCCCTCCACTTT. Translating gives CASSYSGGQPSPLHF.

The V gene is TRBV14, the J gene TRBJ2-4, with 11 bases fitting TRBD2. The length of the CDR3 is 17 residues. Per germline, CDR1 SGHDN and CDR2 FVKESK. V dropped 2 bases and J dropped 4; count of bases not matched to a gene: 7. CDR3 sequence: CASSQLGTSGSKNIQYF. The CDR3 nucleotides are TGTGCCAGCAGCCAATTGGGGACTAGCGGAAGTAAAAACATTCAGTACTTC.

In this sample, this clone turned up once. This rearrangement joins TRBV5-1 to TRBJ2-3; D is unclear. Germline V lookup: CDR1 SGHRS, CDR2 YFSETQ. The CDR3 extends over 20 amino acids. Trimming took 2 bases from V and 5 from J, leaving 30 bases between them. Here the CDR3 DNA reads TGCGCCAGCAGCTTATATACCCCCCGACCGGACCAGGTGAGAGGAGATACGCAGTATTTT. It translates to CASSLYTPRPDQVRGDTQYF.

V is TRBV5-1 and J is TRBJ2-2; D is uncertain. Trimming stripped 2 bases from V and 1 base from J, with 9 bases between. The CDR3 length is 15 residues. Germline-derived CDR1 and CDR2 are SGHRS and YFSETQ. This CDR3 is CASSLRAGNTGELFF. CDR3 DNA: TGCGCCAGCAGCTTAAGGGCAGGGAACACCGGGGAGCTGTTTTTT.

The genes are TRBV10-3 and TRBJ2-7; the match to TRBD1 covers 10 bases. Trimming at V came to 4 bases and at J to 5 bases, leaving 8 bases not matched to a gene. CDR1 is ENHRY and CDR2 is SYGVKD in the germline V gene. CDR3 length: 15 residues. CDR3 in amino acids: CAISATRQGADEQYF. Here the CDR3 DNA reads TGTGCCATCAGTGCTACCCGACAGGGGGCTGACGAGCAGTACTTC.

This chain joins TRBV29-1 and TRBJ2-2; D is possibly TRBD2 (5 bases). V was trimmed by 0 bases and J by 6 bases, leaving 8 bases between them. The germline CDR1 and CDR2 sequences are SQVTM and ANQGSEA. The CDR3 totals 13 residues. Here the CDR3 reads CSVEEGRSGELFF. CDR3 in DNA: TGCAGCGTTGAAGAGGGGAGATCCGGGGAGCTGTTTTTT.